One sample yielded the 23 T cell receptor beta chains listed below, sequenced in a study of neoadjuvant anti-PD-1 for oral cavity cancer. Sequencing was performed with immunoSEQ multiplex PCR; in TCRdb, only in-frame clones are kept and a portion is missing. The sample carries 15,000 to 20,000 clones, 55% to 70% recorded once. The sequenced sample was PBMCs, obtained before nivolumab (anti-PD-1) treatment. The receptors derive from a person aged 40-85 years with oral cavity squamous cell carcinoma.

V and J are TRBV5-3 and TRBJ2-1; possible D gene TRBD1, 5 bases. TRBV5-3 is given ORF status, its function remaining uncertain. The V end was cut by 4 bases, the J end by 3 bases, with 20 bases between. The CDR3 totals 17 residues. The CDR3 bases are TGTGCCAGAAGCGCAACCTGGACACTTCGAATCTACAATGAGCAGTTCTTC. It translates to CARSATWTLRIYNEQFF.

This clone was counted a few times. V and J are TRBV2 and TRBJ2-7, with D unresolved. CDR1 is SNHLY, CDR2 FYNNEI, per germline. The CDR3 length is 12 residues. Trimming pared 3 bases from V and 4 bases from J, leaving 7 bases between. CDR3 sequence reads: CASSDDGYEQYF. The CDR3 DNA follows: TGTGCCAGCAGTGACGACGGATACGAGCAGTACTTC.

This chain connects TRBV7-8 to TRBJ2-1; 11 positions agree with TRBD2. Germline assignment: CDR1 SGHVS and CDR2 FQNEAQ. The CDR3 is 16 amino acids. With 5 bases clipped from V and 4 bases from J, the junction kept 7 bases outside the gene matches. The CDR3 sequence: CASSRRGLADYNEQFF. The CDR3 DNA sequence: TGTGCCAGCAGCCGAAGGGGACTAGCGGATTACAATGAGCAGTTCTTC.

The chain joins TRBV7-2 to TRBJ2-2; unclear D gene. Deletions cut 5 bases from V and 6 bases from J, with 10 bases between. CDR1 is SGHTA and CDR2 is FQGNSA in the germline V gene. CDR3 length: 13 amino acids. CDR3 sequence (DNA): TGTGCCAGCAGCGCGACCGGGTCCGGGGAGCTGTTTTTT. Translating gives CASSATGSGELFF.

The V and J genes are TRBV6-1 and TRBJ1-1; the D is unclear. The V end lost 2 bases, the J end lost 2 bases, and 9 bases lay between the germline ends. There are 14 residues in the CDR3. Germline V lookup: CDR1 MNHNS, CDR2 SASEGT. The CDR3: CASSEMEGNTEAFF. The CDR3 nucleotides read TGTGCCAGCAGTGAAATGGAGGGAAACACTGAAGCTTTCTTT.

CDR3 coding DNA: TGTGCCAGCAGCTTAGAGGGCAGGGGATGGGAAGCTTTCTTT. It translates to CASSLEGRGWEAFF. The genes are TRBV7-9 and TRBJ1-1; TRBD1 might be the D (6 bases). The CDR3 covers 14 residues. V dropped 1 base and J dropped 8 bases, with 14 bases sitting between them. The V gene's germline CDR1 is SEHNR and CDR2 FQNEAQ (reference sequence).

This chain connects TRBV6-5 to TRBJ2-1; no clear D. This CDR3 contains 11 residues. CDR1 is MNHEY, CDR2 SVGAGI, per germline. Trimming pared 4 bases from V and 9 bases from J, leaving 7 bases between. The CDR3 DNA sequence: TGTGCCAGCAGTTTTCGTGGTGAGCAGTTCTTC. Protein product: CASSFRGEQFF.

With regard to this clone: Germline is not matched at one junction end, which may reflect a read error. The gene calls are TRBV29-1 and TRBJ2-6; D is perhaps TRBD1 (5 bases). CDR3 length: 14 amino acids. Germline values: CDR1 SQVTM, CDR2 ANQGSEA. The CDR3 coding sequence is TGCAGCGTCGCCGACCCCTCTGGGGCCAACGTTCTGACTTTC. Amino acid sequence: CSVADPSGANVLTF.

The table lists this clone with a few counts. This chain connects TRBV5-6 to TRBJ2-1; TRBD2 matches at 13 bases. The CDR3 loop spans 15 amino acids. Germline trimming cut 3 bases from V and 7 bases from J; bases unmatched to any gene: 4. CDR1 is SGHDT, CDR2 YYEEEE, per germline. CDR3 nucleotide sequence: TGTGCCAGCAGCTGGCGGGGACTAGCGGGGAATGAGCAGTTCTTC. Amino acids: CASSWRGLAGNEQFF.

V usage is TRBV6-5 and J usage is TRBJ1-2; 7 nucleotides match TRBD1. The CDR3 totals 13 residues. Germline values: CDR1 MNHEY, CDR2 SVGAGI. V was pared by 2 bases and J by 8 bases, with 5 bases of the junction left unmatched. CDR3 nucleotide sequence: TGTGCCAGCAGTTACCTGACAGGGCAAGGCTACACCTTC. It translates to CASSYLTGQGYTF.

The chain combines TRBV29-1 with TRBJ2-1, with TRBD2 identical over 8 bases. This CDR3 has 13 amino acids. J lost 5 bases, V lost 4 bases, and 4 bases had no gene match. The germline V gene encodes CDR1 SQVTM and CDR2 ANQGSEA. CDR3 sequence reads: CSVAGGLNNEQFF. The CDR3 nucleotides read TGCAGCGTTGCGGGAGGGCTCAACAATGAGCAGTTCTTC.

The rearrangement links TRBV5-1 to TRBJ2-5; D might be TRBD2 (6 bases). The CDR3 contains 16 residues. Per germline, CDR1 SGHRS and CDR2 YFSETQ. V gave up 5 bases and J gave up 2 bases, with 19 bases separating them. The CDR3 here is CASSVGTPDGQETQYF. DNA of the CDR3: TGCGCCAGCAGTGTGGGGACTCCAGATGGGCAAGAGACCCAGTACTTC.

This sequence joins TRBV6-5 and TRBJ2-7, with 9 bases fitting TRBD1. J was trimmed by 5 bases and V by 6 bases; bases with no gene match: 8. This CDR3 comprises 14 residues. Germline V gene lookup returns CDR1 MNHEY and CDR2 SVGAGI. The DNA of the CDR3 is TGTGCCAGCAGCCTCCGGGACAGGGTCAACGAGCAGTACTTC. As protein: CASSLRDRVNEQYF.

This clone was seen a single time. As DNA, the CDR3 is TGTGCCAGCAGCTTAGATCCAGAGACCCAGTACTTC. This codes for CASSLDPETQYF. This chain uses TRBV11-2 with TRBJ2-5; no definite D call. The CDR3 sequence is 12 residues long. Deletions cut 0 bases from V and 4 bases from J, with 3 bases between. The V gene's germline CDR1 is SGHAT and CDR2 FQNNGV.

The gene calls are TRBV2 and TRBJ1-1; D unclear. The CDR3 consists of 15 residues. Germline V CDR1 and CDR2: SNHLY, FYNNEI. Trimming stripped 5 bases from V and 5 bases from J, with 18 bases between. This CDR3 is CASSPGRPQTTEAFF. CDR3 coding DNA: TGTGCCAGCAGTCCCGGACGGCCCCAAACGACTGAAGCTTTCTTT.

The chain's CDR3 is CASSLGTGQETQYF. The DNA for the CDR3 is TGCGCCAGCAGCTTGGGGACAGGGCAAGAGACCCAGTACTTC. The chain links TRBV5-1 to TRBJ2-5; 8 nucleotides agree with TRBD1. This CDR3 is 14 amino acids long. V gave up 0 bases and J gave up 2 bases; unmatched junction bases: 0. Germline V gene data show CDR1 as SGHRS and CDR2 as YFSETQ.

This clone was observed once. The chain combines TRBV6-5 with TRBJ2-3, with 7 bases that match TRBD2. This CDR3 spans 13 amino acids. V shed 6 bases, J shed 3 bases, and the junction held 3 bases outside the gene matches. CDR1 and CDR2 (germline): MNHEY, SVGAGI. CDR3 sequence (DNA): TGTGCCAGCAGGAGCGGGATAACAGATACGCAGTATTTT. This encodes CASRSGITDTQYF.

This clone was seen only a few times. Written as DNA, the CDR3 is TGTGCCATCAGTGAATCTGTGTTCTTGGGAACTGAAGCTTTCTTT. Protein sequence: CAISESVFLGTEAFF. J is TRBJ1-1 and V is TRBV10-3; D ambiguous. The CDR3 runs 15 residues. Trimming stripped 3 bases from V and 5 bases from J, with 16 bases between. Germline V gives CDR1 ENHRY, CDR2 SYGVKD.

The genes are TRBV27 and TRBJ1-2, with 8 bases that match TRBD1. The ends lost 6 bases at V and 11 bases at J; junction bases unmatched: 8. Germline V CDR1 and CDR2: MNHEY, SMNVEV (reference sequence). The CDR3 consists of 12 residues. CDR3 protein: CASSPDRVVYTF. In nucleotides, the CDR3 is TGTGCCAGCAGCCCGGACAGGGTGGTATACACCTTC.

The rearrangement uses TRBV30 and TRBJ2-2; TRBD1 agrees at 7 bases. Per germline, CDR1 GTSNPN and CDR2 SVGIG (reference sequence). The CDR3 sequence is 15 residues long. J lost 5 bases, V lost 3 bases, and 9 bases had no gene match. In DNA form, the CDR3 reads TGTGCCTGGAGGGTACCGGGACAGATTACCGGGGAGCTGTTTTTT. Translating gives CAWRVPGQITGELFF. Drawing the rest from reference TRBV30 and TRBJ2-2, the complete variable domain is SQTIHQWPATLVQPVGSPLSLECTVEGTSNPNLYWYRQAAGRGLQLLFYSVGIGQISSEVPQNLSASRPQDRQFILSSKKLLLSDSGFYLCAWRVPGQITGELFFGEGSRLTVL.

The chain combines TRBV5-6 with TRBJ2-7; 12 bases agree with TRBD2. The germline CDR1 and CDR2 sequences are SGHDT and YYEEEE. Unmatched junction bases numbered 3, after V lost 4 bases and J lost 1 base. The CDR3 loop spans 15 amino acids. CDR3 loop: CASSHGLAGSYEQYF. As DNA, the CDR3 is TGTGCCAGCAGCCATGGACTAGCGGGATCCTACGAGCAGTACTTC.

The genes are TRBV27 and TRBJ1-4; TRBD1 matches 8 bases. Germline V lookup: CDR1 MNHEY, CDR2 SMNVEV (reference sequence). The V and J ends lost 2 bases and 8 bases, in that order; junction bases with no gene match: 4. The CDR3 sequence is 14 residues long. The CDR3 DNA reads TGTGCCAGCAGTTTACGGACAGGGAGGGAAAAACTGTTTTTT. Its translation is CASSLRTGREKLFF.

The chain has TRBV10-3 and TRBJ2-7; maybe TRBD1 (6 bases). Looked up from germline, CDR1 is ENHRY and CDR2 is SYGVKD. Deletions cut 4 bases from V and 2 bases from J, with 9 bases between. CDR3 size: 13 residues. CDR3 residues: CAISGTAPYEQYF. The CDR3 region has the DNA TGTGCCATCAGTGGGACAGCTCCCTACGAGCAGTACTTC.